One and the same sample provided the 21 T cell receptor beta chains below, sequenced in a study of shared clonotypes between healthy human individuals. Sequenced by immunoSEQ multiplex PCR; TCRdb stores in-frame clones only, minus some. The sample holds about 2 million clones, about 95% seen once. The sample taken for sequencing was naive CD4+ T cells sorted from blood. Subset meaning: CD45RA+ positively selected. These receptors came from a man younger than 30 in good health.

The chain couples TRBV5-4 to TRBJ2-7; D call uncertain. Trimming left V 0 bases short and J 0 bases short, with 7 bases between. In germline, CDR1 is SGHNT, CDR2 YYREEE (reference sequence). This CDR3 comprises 14 residues. The CDR3 DNA sequence: TGTGCCAGCAGCTTGGAGGCCAGCTCCTACGAGCAGTACTTC. The encoded protein is CASSLEASSYEQYF.

About this clone itself: This may be a read error, as it is one base from a much larger clone. The same CDR3 also results from other DNA sequences found in this sample. This sequence joins TRBV5-1 and TRBJ2-7, with TRBD2 identical over 12 bases. The CDR3 sequence is 15 residues long. Trimming took 5 bases from V and 3 from J; bases not matched to a gene: 6. CDR1 is SGHRS, CDR2 YFSETQ, per germline. CDR3 sequence: CASSTQLAGGYEQYF. The CDR3 nucleotides are TGCGCCAGCAGTACCCAACTAGCGGGGGGCTACGAGCAGTACTTC.

This chain links TRBV6-1 with TRBJ1-2, with D perhaps TRBD1 (5 bases). The CDR3 sequence is 12 residues long. Germline V gene lookup returns CDR1 MNHNS and CDR2 SASEGT. V was clipped by 2 bases and J by 8 bases, with 9 bases between them. DNA for the CDR3: TGTGCCAGCAGTGAATGGAGGGACGGCTACACCTTC. Amino acids: CASSEWRDGYTF.

In DNA, the CDR3 is TGCGCCAGCAGCTTGGGGTGGTCCCGGGACCGTACCTATGGCTACACCTTC. The encoded protein is CASSLGWSRDRTYGYTF. This chain uses TRBV5-1 with TRBJ1-2; D perhaps matches TRBD1 (5 bases). Germline V CDR1 and CDR2: SGHRS, YFSETQ. The CDR3 consists of 17 residues. With 0 bases removed from V and 4 bases from J, the gap between germline ends came to 19 bases.

V is TRBV7-2 and J is TRBJ1-2, with TRBD1 as a possible D gene (5 bases). The CDR3 has 14 residues. With 0 bases removed from V and 6 bases from J, the gap between germline ends came to 11 bases. Germline lookup yields CDR1 SGHTA and CDR2 FQGNSA. This chain's CDR3 is CASSLASGANGYTF. CDR3 nucleotides: TGTGCCAGCAGCTTAGCCTCCGGGGCTAATGGCTACACCTTC.

V usage is TRBV28 and J usage is TRBJ1-1, with D perhaps TRBD1 (6 bases). CDR1 is MDHEN, CDR2 SYDVKM, per germline. Trimming shortened V by 7 bases and J by 7 bases, and 13 bases separated the two germline ends. CDR3 length equals 12 residues. CDR3 in amino acids: CASKEGEGEAFF. CDR3 nucleotides: TGTGCCAGCAAAGAGGGGGAGGGTGAAGCTTTCTTT.

In nucleotides, the CDR3 is TGTGCCAGCAGAGATCTAAGGGAGGAAAAACTGTTTTTT. It codes for CASRDLREEKLFF. The chain is built from TRBV11-2 and TRBJ1-4; D is unresolved. Germline CDR1 reads SGHAT; CDR2 reads FQNNGV. The ends were cut back, 6 bases at V and 8 bases at J, with 13 bases in the middle. The CDR3 extends over 13 amino acids.

V is TRBV6-5 and J is TRBJ2-5, with D tentatively TRBD1 (5 bases). CDR1 is MNHEY, CDR2 SVGAGI, per germline. V dropped 5 bases and J dropped 5 bases, with 15 bases sitting between them. CDR3 size: 14 residues. The chain's CDR3 is CASSKDRGRETQYF. The CDR3 DNA reads TGTGCCAGCAGTAAGGATAGGGGTCGGGAGACCCAGTACTTC.

This chain links TRBV30 with TRBJ2-1; possibly TRBD1 for D (6 bases). This CDR3 has 13 residues. Germline V gene lookup returns CDR1 GTSNPN and CDR2 SVGIG (reference sequence). V lost 4 bases and J lost 2, with 9 bases in between. The CDR3 DNA reads as TGTGCCTGGAAAGGGGGACCCTACAATGAGCAGTTCTTC. Protein product: CAWKGGPYNEQFF. The whole variable domain, remainder taken from reference TRBV30 and TRBJ2-1, is SQTIHQWPATLVQPVGSPLSLECTVEGTSNPNLYWYRQAAGRGLQLLFYSVGIGQISSEVPQNLSASRPQDRQFILSSKKLLLSDSGFYLCAWKGGPYNEQFFGPGTRLTVL.

A single count supports this clone. The chain uses TRBV12-5 and TRBJ2-4; D might be TRBD2 (6 bases). The V end was cut by 4 bases, the J end by 6 bases, with 13 bases between. There are 14 residues in the CDR3. The germline gives CDR1 LGHNT, CDR2 FRNRAP. CDR3 sequence reads: CASGYPGAGNIQYF. In DNA form, the CDR3 reads TGTGCTAGTGGTTACCCGGGAGCTGGAAACATTCAGTACTTC.

The J gene is TRBJ2-7, the V gene TRBV6-6; 8 nucleotides align to TRBD2. The length of the CDR3 is 15 residues. The V gene end was trimmed by 2 bases and the J gene end by 6 bases; junction bases not matched to a gene: 9. Germline V CDR1 and CDR2: MNHNY, SVGAGI (reference sequence). The CDR3, as DNA: TGTGCCAGCAGTTACGTTCAAGGACTAGCCCCCGAGCAGTACTTC. This codes for CASSYVQGLAPEQYF.

The rearrangement joins TRBV9 to TRBJ2-6, with D tentatively TRBD2 (5 bases). The V end was cut by 5 bases, the J end by 4 bases, with 7 bases between. Germline lookup yields CDR1 SGDLS and CDR2 YYNGEE. This CDR3 has 13 amino acids. The CDR3 loop reads CASRDSGANVLTF. The CDR3 nucleotides are TGTGCCAGCAGGGACTCCGGGGCCAACGTCCTGACTTTC.

Only one count was recorded for this clone. The genes are TRBV18 and TRBJ2-7, with 10 positions matching TRBD1. The CDR3 runs 14 residues. Germline V gene sequence: CDR1 KGHSH, CDR2 LQKENI. V lost 5 bases and J lost 3; bases outside the gene matches: 4. The CDR3 spells CASSGDRGNYEQYF. The CDR3 DNA sequence: TGTGCCAGCTCAGGGGACAGGGGAAACTACGAGCAGTACTTC.

The J gene is TRBJ2-7, the V gene TRBV7-3, with D maybe TRBD1 (6 bases). Trimming cost V 5 bases and J 5 bases, with 19 bases left between them. The CDR3 totals 15 residues. Germline assignment: CDR1 SGHTA and CDR2 FQGTGA. CDR3 sequence reads: CASSLAGTSQDEQYF. In DNA, the CDR3 is TGTGCCAGCAGCCTGGCCGGGACAAGTCAGGACGAGCAGTACTTC.

The chain combines TRBV7-9 with TRBJ2-3; D gene unclear. V lost 5 bases and J 2 bases, leaving 23 bases between the germline ends. The CDR3 is 18 amino acids. CDR1 is SEHNR and CDR2 is FQNEAQ in the germline V gene (reference sequence). CDR3 in DNA: TGTGCCAGCAGCAGGGTCGCAGGCCCCAGCCGTTTCACAGATACGCAGTATTTT. Translating gives CASSRVAGPSRFTDTQYF.

V gene TRBV6-5 combines with J gene TRBJ2-7; TRBD2 might be the D (6 bases). The germline V gene has CDR1 MNHEY and CDR2 SVGAGI. Trimming cost V 0 bases and J 2 bases, with 14 bases left between them. There are 16 residues in the CDR3. This CDR3 reads CASSYSILEGPYEQYF. The CDR3 DNA reads TGTGCCAGCAGTTACTCGATCTTGGAGGGGCCCTACGAGCAGTACTTC.

As for this clone: Other DNA sequences in the sample encode the same CDR3. V is TRBV6-1 and J is TRBJ1-5; no clear D gene. The CDR3 runs to 14 residues. V was trimmed by 0 bases and J by 4 bases, leaving 7 bases between them. Germline V gene sequence: CDR1 MNHNS, CDR2 SASEGT. The CDR3 loop is CASSEALTNQPQHF. The CDR3 DNA follows: TGTGCCAGCAGTGAAGCGTTAACGAATCAGCCCCAGCATTTT.

Details on this clone: Other DNA variants within this sample encode the same CDR3. The rearrangement uses TRBV2 and TRBJ1-6, with D unresolved. The germline V gene encodes CDR1 SNHLY and CDR2 FYNNEI. V lost 6 bases and J lost 6, with 9 bases in between. This CDR3 region has 13 residues. CDR3 nucleotides: TGTGCCAGCAGGACGGACTTTAATTCACCCCTCCACTTT. This translates into CASRTDFNSPLHF.

The CDR3 is CASSLEAGGGYGYTF. The CDR3 DNA follows: TGTGCCAGCAGCTTAGAGGCAGGGGGCGGCTATGGCTACACCTTC. The genes are TRBV11-2 and TRBJ1-2; 8 nucleotides match TRBD1. The junction had 4 bases not matched to a gene; V was cut back by 0 bases and J by 4 bases. CDR1 SGHAT and CDR2 FQNNGV come from the germline V gene. The CDR3 totals 15 residues.

The V call is TRBV7-2, the J call TRBJ1-1; D gene uncertain. The V end was cut by 1 base, the J end by 2 bases, with 11 bases between. The CDR3 is 15 amino acids. Germline V gene lookup returns CDR1 SGHTA and CDR2 FQGNSA. CDR3 amino acids: CASSLVIQINTEAFF. CDR3 coding DNA: TGTGCCAGCAGCTTAGTCATACAGATAAACACTGAAGCTTTCTTT.

The chain combines TRBV11-2 with TRBJ1-1, with 9 nucleotides matching TRBD1. V was clipped by 0 bases and J by 10 bases; unmatched bases: 3. This CDR3 comprises 13 residues. Germline V gene data show CDR1 as SGHAT and CDR2 as FQNNGV. The CDR3 region has the DNA TGTGCCAGCAGCTTAGAAGGACAGGGGTTAGCTTTCTTT. Protein: CASSLEGQGLAFF.